One and the same sample provided the 7 T cell receptor beta chains below, sequenced in a study of blood T cell repertoires in COVID-19. Method: immunoSEQ multiplex PCR; TCRdb's copy keeps in-frame clones and lacks some. The table has over 200,000 clones, about 90% seen once. The sample was PBMCs or T cells enriched from blood (not recorded which). The receptors shown here come from a human donor in a cohort exposed to, infected with or recovered from COVID-19 (not recorded which). The donor label of this sample is uncertain.

The chain links TRBV30 to TRBJ1-1; D not resolved. This CDR3 region has 12 residues. Trimming removed 0 bases at V and 5 bases at J, with 7 bases between. Germline assignment: CDR1 GTSNPN and CDR2 SVGIG (reference sequence). The CDR3 DNA sequence: TGTGCCTGGAGTGTAAGTGCGACTGAAGCTTTCTTT. Translated: CAWSVSATEAFF.

V usage is TRBV20-1 and J usage is TRBJ2-7, with D perhaps matching TRBD2 (6 bases). Germline loops: CDR1 DFQATT, CDR2 SNEGSKA (reference sequence). V lost 7 bases and J 4 bases, leaving 11 bases between the germline ends. The CDR3 covers 11 residues. The CDR3 here is CSGGTGYEQYF. As DNA, the CDR3 is TGCAGTGGGGGGACTGGTTACGAGCAGTACTTC.

The chain links TRBV2 to TRBJ2-3; TRBD2 agrees at 12 bases. This CDR3 has 16 residues. The V segment lost 7 bases and the J segment 4 bases; nucleotides outside the gene matches: 9. Germline assignment: CDR1 SNHLY and CDR2 FYNNEI. The CDR3 loop is CASILALAGGADTQYF. CDR3 coding DNA: TGTGCCAGCATTCTCGCCCTAGCGGGGGGGGCAGATACGCAGTATTTT.

V and J are TRBV3-1 (or the pseudogene TRBV3-2) and TRBJ1-4, with 8 bases matching TRBD1. The CDR3 has 14 residues. V lost 4 bases to trimming and J lost 10 bases; unmatched junction nucleotides: 8. The germline CDR1 and CDR2 sequences are LGHDT and YNNKEL (reference sequence). The DNA of the CDR3 is TGTGCCAGCAGCCTCCAGGGGGCTCAGGGAAAACTGTTTTTT. Residues: CASSLQGAQGKLFF.

The V and J genes are TRBV7-9 and TRBJ1-1, with D maybe TRBD1 (5 bases). Trimming pared 3 bases from V and 1 base from J, leaving 9 bases between. Germline V CDR1 and CDR2: SEHNR, FQNEAQ (reference sequence). This CDR3 is 14 amino acids long. The CDR3 loop is CASSFPRENTEAFF. In nucleotides, the CDR3 is TGTGCCAGCAGCTTCCCCAGGGAGAACACTGAAGCTTTCTTT.

The CDR3 sequence: CASSQLGTSGDEQYF. CDR3 sequence (DNA): TGTGCCAGCAGCCAGCTGGGGACTAGCGGGGACGAGCAGTACTTC. The V gene is TRBV3-1 (or the pseudogene TRBV3-2), the J gene TRBJ2-7; 13 bases align to TRBD2. This CDR3 has 15 amino acids. Germline lookup yields CDR1 LGHDT and CDR2 YNNKEL (reference sequence). V shed 3 bases, J shed 5 bases, and the junction held 4 bases outside the gene matches.

The rearrangement links TRBV7-8 to TRBJ1-1; 7 nucleotides line up with TRBD1. This CDR3 spans 14 amino acids. The V segment lost 2 bases and the J segment 5 bases; nucleotides outside the gene matches: 5. CDR1 is SGHVS and CDR2 is FQNEAQ in the germline V gene. The CDR3 DNA reads TGTGCCAGCAGCTTACGGAGGGGGCGGACTGAAGCTTTCTTT. As protein: CASSLRRGRTEAFF. Full variable domain (remainder filled in from reference TRBV7-8 and TRBJ1-1): GAGVSQSPRYKVAKRGQDVALRCDPISGHVSLFWYQQALGQGPEFLTYFQNEAQLDKSGLPSDRFFAERPEGSVSTLKIQRTQQEDSAVYLCASSLRRGRTEAFFGQGTRLTVV.